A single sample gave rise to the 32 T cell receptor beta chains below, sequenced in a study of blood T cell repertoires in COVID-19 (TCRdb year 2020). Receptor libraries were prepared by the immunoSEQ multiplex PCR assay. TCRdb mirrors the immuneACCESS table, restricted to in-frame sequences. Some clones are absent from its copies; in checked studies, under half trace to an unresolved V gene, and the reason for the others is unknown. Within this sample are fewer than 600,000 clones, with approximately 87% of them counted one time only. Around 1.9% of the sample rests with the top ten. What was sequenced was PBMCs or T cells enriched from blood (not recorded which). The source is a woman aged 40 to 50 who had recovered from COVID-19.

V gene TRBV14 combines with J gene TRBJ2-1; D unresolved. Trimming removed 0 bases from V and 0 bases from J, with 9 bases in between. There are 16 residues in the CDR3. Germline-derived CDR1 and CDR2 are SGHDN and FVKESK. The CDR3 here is CASSQEEQVSYNEQFF. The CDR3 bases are TGTGCCAGCAGCCAAGAAGAGCAGGTCTCCTACAATGAGCAGTTCTTC. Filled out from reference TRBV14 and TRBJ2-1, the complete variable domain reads EAGVTQFPSHSVIEKGQTVTLRCDPISGHDNLYWYRRVMGKEIKFLLHFVKESKQDESGMPNNRFLAERTGGTYSTLKVQPAELEDSGVYFCASSQEEQVSYNEQFFGPGTRLTVL.

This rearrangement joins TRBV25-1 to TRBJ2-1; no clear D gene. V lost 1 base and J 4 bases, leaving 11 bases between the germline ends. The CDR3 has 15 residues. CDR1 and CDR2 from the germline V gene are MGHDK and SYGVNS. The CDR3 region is CASSEWSLGYNEQFF. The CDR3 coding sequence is TGTGCCAGCAGTGAATGGAGCCTCGGGTACAATGAGCAGTTCTTC.

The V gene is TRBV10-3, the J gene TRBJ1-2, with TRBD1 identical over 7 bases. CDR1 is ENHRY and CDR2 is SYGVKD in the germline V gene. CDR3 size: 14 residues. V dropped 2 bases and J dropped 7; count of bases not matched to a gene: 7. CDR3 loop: CAISETGTARGYTF. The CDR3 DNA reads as TGTGCCATCAGTGAGACCGGGACAGCACGTGGCTACACCTTC.

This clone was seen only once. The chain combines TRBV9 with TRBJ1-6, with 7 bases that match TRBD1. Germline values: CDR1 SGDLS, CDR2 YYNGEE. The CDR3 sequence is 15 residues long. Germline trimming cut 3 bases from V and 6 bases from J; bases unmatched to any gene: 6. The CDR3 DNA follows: TGTGCCAGCAGCGACCCGGGACAGCTTAATTCACCCCTCCACTTT. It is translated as CASSDPGQLNSPLHF. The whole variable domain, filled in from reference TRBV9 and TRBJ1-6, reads DSGVTQTPKHLITATGQRVTLRCSPRSGDLSVYWYQQSLDQGLQFLIQYYNGEERAKGNILERFSAQQFPDLHSELNLSSLELGDSALYFCASSDPGQLNSPLHFGNGTRLTVT.

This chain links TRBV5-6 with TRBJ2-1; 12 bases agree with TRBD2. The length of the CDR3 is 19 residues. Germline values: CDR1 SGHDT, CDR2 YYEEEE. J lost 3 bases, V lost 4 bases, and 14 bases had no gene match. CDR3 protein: CASSPGLAGRPPYYNEQFF. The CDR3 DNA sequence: TGTGCCAGCAGCCCAGGACTAGCGGGAAGACCCCCTTACTACAATGAGCAGTTCTTC. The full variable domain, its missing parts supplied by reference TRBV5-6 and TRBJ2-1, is DAGVTQSPTHLIKTRGQQVTLRCSPKSGHDTVSWYQQALGQGPQFIFQYYEEEERQRGNFPDRFSGHQFPNYSSELNVNALLLGDSALYLCASSPGLAGRPPYYNEQFFGPGTRLTVL.

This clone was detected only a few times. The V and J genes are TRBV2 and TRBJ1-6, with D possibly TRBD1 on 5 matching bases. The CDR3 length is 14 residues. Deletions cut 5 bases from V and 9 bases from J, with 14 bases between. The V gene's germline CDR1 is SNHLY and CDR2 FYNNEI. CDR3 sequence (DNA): TGTGCCAGCAGTCTAGACCAAAGGGGTTCACCCCTCCACTTT. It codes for CASSLDQRGSPLHF.

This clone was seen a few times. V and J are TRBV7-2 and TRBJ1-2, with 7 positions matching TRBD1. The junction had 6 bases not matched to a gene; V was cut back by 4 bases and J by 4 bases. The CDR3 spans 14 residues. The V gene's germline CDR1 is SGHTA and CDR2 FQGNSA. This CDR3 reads CASSSSTGSYGYTF. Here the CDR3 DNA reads TGTGCCAGCAGCTCATCGACAGGGAGCTATGGCTACACCTTC.

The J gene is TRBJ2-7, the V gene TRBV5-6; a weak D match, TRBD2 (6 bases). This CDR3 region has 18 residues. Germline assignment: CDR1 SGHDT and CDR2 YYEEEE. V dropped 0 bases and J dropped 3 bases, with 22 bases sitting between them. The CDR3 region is CASSLGLGVAAGLYEQYF. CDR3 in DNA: TGTGCCAGCAGCTTGGGGTTGGGGGTAGCGGCGGGGCTCTACGAGCAGTACTTC.

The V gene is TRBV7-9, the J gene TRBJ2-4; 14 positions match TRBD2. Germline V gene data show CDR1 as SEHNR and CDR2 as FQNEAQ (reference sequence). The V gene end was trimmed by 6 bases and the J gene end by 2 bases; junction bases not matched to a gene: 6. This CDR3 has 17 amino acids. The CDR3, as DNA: TGTGCCAGCAGGGGACTAGCGGGAGTTGAGACCAAAAACATTCAGTACTTC. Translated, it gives CASRGLAGVETKNIQYF.

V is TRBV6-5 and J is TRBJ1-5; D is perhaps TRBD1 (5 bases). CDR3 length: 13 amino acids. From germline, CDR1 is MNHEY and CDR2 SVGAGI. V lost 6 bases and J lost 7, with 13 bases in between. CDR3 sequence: CASRFRVGQPQHF. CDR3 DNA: TGTGCCAGCAGATTCAGGGTAGGACAGCCCCAGCATTTT.

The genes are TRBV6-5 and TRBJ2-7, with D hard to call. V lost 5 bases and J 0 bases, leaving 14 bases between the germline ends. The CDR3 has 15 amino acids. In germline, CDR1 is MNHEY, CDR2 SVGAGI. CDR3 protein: CASSTLPGSSYEQYF. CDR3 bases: TGTGCCAGCAGTACGCTTCCAGGCAGCTCCTACGAGCAGTACTTC.

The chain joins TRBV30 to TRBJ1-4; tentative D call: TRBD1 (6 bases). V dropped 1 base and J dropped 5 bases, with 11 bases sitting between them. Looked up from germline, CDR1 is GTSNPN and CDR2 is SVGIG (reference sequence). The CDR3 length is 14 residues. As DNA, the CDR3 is TGTGCCTGGAGTGGGGGGGGCCTGAATGAAAAACTGTTTTTT. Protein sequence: CAWSGGGLNEKLFF.

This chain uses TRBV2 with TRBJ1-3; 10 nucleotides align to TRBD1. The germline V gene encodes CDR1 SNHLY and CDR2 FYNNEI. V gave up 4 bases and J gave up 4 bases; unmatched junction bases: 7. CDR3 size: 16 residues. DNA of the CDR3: TGTGCCAGCAGTGTACGACAGGGGGCGCGAGGAAACACCATATATTTT. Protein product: CASSVRQGARGNTIYF.

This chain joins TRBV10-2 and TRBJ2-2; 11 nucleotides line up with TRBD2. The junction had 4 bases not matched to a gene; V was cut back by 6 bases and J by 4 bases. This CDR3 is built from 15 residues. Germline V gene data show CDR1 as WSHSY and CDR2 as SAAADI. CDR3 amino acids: CASSTTSGITGELFF. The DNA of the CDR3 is TGCGCCAGCAGCACGACTAGCGGGATCACCGGGGAGCTGTTTTTT.

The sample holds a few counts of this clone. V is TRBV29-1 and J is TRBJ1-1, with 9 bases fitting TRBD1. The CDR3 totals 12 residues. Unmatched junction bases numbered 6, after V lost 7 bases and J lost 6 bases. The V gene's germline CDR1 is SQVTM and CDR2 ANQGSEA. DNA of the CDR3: TGCAGCGGCAACAGGGGGCCCGCTGAAGCTTTCTTT. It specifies CSGNRGPAEAFF.

The CDR3 loop reads CASSSQTGHNYGYTF. The CDR3 nucleotides are TGTGCCAGCAGCTCACAGACGGGACACAACTATGGCTACACCTTC. The rearrangement uses TRBV7-9 and TRBJ1-2; D might be TRBD1 (6 bases). Trimming took 4 bases from V and 2 from J, leaving 14 bases between them. Germline V gene data show CDR1 as SEHNR and CDR2 as FQNEAQ (reference sequence). The CDR3 sequence is 15 residues long.

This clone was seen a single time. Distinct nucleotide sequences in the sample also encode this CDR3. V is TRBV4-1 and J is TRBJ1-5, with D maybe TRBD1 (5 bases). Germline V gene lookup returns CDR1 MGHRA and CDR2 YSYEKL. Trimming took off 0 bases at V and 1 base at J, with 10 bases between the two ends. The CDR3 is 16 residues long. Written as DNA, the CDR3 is TGCGCCAGCAGCCAAGAGCCCAGGGTGAGCAATCAGCCCCAGCATTTT. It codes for CASSQEPRVSNQPQHF.

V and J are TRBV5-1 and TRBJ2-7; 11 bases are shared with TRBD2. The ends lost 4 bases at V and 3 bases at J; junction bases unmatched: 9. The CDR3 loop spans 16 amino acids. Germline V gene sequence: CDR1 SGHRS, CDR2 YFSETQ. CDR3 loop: CASSPHAGTSGYEQYF. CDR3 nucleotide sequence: TGCGCCAGCAGCCCCCATGCGGGGACTAGCGGCTACGAGCAGTACTTC.

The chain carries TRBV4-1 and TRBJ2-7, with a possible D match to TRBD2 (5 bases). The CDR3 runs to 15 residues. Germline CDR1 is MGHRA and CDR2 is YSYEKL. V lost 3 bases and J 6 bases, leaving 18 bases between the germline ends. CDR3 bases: TGCGCCAGCAGCCATGGTGGCGGTCGGGATGGCGAGCAGTACTTC. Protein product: CASSHGGGRDGEQYF.

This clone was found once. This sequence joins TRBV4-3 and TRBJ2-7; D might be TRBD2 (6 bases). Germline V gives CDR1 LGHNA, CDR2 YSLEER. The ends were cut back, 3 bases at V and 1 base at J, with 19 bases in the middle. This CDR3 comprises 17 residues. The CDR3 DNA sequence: TGCGCCAGCAGCCAGCGACTAGAGAGTGGAGGTTCCTACGAGCAGTACTTC. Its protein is CASSQRLESGGSYEQYF.

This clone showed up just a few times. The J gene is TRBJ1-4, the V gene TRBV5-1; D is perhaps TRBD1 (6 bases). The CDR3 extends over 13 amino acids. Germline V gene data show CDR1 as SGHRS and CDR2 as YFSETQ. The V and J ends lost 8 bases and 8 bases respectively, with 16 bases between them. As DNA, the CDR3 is TGCGCCAGTGGGCAGGGGATTGGGGAAAAACTGTTTTTT. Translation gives CASGQGIGEKLFF.

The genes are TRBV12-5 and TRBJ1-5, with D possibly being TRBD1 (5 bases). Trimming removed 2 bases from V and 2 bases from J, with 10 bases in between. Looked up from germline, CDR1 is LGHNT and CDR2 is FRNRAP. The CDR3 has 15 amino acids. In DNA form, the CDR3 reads TGTGCTAGTGGTTTGACACAACAGGGCAATCAGCCCCAGCATTTT. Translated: CASGLTQQGNQPQHF.

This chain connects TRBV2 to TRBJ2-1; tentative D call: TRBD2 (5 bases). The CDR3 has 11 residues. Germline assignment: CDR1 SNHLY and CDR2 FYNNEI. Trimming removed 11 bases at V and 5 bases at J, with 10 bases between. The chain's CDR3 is CAVTGDNEQFF. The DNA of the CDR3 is TGTGCCGTTACCGGGGACAATGAGCAGTTCTTC.

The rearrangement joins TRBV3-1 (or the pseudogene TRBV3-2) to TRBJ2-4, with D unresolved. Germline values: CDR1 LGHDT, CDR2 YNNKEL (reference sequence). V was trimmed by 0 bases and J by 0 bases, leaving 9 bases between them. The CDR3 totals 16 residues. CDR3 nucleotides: TGTGCCAGCAGCCAAGAGGGTGAGGTAGCCAAAAACATTCAGTACTTC. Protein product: CASSQEGEVAKNIQYF.

CDR3 loop: CASSLDAAGDEGNTIYF. CDR3 nucleotides: TGCGCCAGCAGCTTGGACGCAGCAGGGGATGAAGGTAACACCATATATTTT. This chain connects TRBV5-1 to TRBJ1-3, with D maybe TRBD1 (6 bases). This CDR3 is 17 amino acids long. Trimming shortened V by 0 bases and J by 7 bases, and 20 bases separated the two germline ends. Germline values: CDR1 SGHRS, CDR2 YFSETQ.

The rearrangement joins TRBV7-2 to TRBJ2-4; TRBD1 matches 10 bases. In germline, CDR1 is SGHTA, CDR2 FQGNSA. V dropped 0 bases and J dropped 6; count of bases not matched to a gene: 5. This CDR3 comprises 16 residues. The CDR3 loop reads CASSLATGGLGNIQYF. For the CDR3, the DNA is TGTGCCAGCAGCTTAGCGACAGGGGGCCTAGGAAACATTCAGTACTTC.

CDR3 residues: CASSLGGGSFDTQYF. CDR3 bases: TGTGCCAGCAGCTTAGGAGGCGGGAGCTTTGATACGCAGTATTTT. The V call is TRBV7-9, the J call TRBJ2-3, with 7 bases that match TRBD2. The CDR3 has 15 amino acids. Trimming took 1 base from V and 6 from J; bases not matched to a gene: 7. Per germline, CDR1 SEHNR and CDR2 FQNEAQ (reference sequence).

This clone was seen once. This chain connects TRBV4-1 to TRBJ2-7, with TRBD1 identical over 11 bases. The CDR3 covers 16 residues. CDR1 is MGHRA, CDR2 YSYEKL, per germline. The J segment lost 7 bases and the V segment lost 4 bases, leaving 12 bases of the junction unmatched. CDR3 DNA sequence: TGCGCCAGCAGCCGAAGTCTTGGACAGGGGGCTTGGGAGCAGTACTTC. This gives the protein CASSRSLGQGAWEQYF.

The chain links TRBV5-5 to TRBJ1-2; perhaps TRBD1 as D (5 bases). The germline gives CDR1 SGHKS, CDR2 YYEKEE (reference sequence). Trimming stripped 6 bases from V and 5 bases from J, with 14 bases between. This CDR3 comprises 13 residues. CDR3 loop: CASTWGGGYGYTF. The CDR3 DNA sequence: TGTGCCAGCACCTGGGGGGGAGGGTATGGCTACACCTTC. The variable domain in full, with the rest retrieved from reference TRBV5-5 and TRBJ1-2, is DAGVTQSPTHLIKTRGQQVTLRCSPISGHKSVSWYQQVLGQGPQFIFQYYEKEERGRGNFPDRFSARQFPNYSSELNVNALLLGDSALYLCASTWGGGYGYTFGSGTRLTVV.

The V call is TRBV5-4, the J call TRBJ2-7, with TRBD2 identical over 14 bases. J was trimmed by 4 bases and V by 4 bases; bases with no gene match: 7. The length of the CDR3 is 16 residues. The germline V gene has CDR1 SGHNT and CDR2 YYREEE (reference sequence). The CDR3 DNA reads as TGTGCCAGCAGCACCGCGACTAGCGGGAGGGGTTACGAGCAGTACTTC. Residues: CASSTATSGRGYEQYF.

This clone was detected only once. In DNA form, the CDR3 reads TGTGCCAGCAGCCCCCGGGGGGGAAACACCGGGGAGCTGTTTTTT. Encoded protein: CASSPRGGNTGELFF. The rearrangement uses TRBV9 and TRBJ2-2; 8 positions match TRBD2. This CDR3 spans 15 amino acids. With V trimmed by 4 bases and J by 2 bases, 4 bases remained unmatched. Germline V gene sequence: CDR1 SGDLS, CDR2 YYNGEE.

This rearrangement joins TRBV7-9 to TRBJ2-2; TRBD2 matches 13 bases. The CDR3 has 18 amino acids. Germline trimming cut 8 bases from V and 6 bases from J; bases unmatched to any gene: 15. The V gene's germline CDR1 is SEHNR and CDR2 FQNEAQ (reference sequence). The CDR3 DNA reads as TGTGCCAGCCAAAAAACTAGCGGGAGGGCCGAAGGGGCCGGGGAGCTGTTTTTT. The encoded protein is CASQKTSGRAEGAGELFF.